This TCR beta chain was sequenced during a study of identical twins. There are 15 residues in the CDR3. Germline CDR1 is KGHSH and CDR2 is LQKENI. V lost 6 bases to trimming and J lost 0 bases; unmatched junction nucleotides: 5. General study results and limits: Interpretation of the results relied on cross-sectional statistical analysis and not on following the same donors. Cord blood beta clonotypes present at high abundance carried fewer insertions; no such pattern appeared in memory repertoires.

This clonotype occurred a few times. Its target is unknown. MiXCR was run by TCRdb on the 5' RACE reads, yielding one entry per CDR3 protein. The repertoire holds some 570,000 distinct CDR3 sequences, with about a fifth as singletons. These sequences were also reported in another study, on yellow fever vaccine responses in identical twins.

This clonotype was obtained from a woman under 30 in good health. The V and J genes are TRBV18 and TRBJ2-7, with 10 bases identical to TRBD2. The sample was CD4+ T cells sorted from blood. CDR3: CASSPTSGTSYEQYF. CDR3 in DNA: TGTGCCAGCTCTCCCACTAGCGGGACCTCCTACGAGCAGTACTTC.